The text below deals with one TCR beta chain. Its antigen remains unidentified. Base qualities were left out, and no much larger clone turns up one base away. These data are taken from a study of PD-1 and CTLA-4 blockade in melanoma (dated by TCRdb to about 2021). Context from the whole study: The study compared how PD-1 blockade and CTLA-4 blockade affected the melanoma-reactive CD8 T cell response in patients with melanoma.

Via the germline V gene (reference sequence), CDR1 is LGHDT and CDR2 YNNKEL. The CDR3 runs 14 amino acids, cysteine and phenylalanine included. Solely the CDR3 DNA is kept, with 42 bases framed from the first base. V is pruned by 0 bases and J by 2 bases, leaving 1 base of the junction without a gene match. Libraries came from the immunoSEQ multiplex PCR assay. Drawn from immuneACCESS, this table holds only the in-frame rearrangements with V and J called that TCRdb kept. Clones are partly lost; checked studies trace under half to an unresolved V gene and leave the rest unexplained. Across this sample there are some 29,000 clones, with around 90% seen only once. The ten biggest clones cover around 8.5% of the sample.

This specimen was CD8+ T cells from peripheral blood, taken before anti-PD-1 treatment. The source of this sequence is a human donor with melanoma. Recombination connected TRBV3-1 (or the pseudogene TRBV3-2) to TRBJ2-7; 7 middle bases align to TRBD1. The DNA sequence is TGTGCCAGCAGCCAAGACGGACAGGCCTACGAGCAGTACTTC. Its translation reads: CASSQDGQAYEQYF.